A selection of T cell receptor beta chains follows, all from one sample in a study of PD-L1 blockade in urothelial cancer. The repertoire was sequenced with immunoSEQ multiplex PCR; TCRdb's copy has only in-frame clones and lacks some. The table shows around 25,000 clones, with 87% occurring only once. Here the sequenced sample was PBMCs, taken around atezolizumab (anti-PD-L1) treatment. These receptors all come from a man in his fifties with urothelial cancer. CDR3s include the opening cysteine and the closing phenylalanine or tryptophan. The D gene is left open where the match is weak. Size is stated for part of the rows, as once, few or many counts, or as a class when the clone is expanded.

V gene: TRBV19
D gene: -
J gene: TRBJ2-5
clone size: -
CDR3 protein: CASSENRVQETQYF
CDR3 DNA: TGTGCCAGTAGTGAGAACCGGGTCCAAGAGACCCAGTACTTC

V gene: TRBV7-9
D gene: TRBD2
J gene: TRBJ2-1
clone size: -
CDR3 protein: CASSLVAGGLNEQFF
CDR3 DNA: TGTGCCAGCAGCTTAGTAGCGGGAGGACTCAATGAGCAGTTCTTC

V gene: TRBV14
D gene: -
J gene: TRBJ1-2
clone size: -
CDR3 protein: CASSPGGVRGYTF
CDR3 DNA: TGTGCCAGCAGCCCGGGGGGGGTACGCGGCTACACCTTC

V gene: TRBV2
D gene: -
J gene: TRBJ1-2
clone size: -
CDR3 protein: CARAEGYGYTF
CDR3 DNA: TGTGCCCGTGCGGAAGGCTATGGCTACACCTTC

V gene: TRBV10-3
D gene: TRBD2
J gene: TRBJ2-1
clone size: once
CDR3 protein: CAIRPGLAGEGVINEQFF
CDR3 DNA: TGTGCCATCAGGCCGGGACTAGCGGGAGAAGGAGTGATCAATGAGCAGTTCTTC

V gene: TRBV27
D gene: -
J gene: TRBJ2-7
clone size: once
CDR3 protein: CASKGGLGGEQYF
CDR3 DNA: TGTGCCAGCAAGGGGGGGCTGGGGGGCGAGCAGTACTTC

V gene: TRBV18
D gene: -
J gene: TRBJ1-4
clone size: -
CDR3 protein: CASSPIGHRASNEKLFF
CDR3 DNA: TGTGCCAGCTCACCAATTGGTCACAGGGCCAGTAATGAAAAACTGTTTTTT

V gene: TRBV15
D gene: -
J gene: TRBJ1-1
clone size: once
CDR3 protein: CATSRVADHTEAFF
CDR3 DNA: TGTGCCACCAGCAGAGTTGCGGATCACACTGAAGCTTTCTTT

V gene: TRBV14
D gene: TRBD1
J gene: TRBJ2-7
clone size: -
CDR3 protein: CASSLLDRFEQYF
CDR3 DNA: TGTGCCAGCAGCCTCCTGGACAGGTTCGAGCAGTACTTC

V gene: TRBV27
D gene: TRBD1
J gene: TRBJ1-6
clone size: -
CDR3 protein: CASSSGTGASSYNSPLHF
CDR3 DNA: TGTGCCAGCAGTTCAGGGACAGGGGCGAGCTCCTATAATTCACCCCTCCACTTT

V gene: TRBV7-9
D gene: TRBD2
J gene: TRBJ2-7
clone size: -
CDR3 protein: CASSNGTRGYEQYF
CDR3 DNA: TGTGCCAGCAGCAACGGGACTAGAGGCTACGAGCAGTACTTC

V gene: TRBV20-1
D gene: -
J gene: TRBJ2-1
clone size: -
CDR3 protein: CSAKGGVSQFF
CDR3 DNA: TGCAGCGCAAAAGGGGGGGTATCGCAGTTCTTC

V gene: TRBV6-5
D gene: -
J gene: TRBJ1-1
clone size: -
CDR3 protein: CASSRTSTVNTEAFF
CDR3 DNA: TGTGCCAGCAGCAGAACCTCGACAGTGAACACTGAAGCTTTCTTT

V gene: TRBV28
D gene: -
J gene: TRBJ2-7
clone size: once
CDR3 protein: CASRLTGLRSSYEQYF
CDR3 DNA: TGTGCCAGCAGACTTACTGGACTCAGGAGCTCCTACGAGCAGTACTTC

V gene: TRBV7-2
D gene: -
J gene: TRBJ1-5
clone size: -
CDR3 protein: CASSPAWGPHQPQHF
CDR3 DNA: TGTGCCAGCAGCCCTGCGTGGGGGCCCCATCAGCCCCAGCATTTT

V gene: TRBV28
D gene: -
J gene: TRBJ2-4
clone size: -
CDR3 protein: CASSLGSGRFPKNIQYF
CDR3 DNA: TGTGCCAGCAGCCTCGGCAGCGGGCGGTTCCCCAAAAACATTCAGTACTTC

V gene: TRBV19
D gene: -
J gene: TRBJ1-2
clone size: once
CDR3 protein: CASSTIILDTYLANYGYTF
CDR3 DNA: TGTGCCAGTAGTACAATAATCCTGGACACCTATTTAGCTAACTATGGCTACACCTTC

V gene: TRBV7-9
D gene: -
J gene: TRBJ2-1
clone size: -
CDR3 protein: CASSLPAVNNEQFF
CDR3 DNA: TGTGCCAGCAGCTTACCAGCGGTTAACAATGAGCAGTTCTTC

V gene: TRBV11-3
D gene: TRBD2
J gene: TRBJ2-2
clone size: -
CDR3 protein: CASSSYSGGTGELFF
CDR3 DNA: TGTGCCAGCAGCTCTTATAGCGGGGGGACCGGGGAGCTGTTTTTT

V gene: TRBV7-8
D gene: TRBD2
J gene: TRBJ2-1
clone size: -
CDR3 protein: CASSLEVAGGVSNEQFF
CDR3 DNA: TGTGCCAGCAGCTTAGAGGTAGCGGGGGGTGTTAGCAATGAGCAGTTCTTC

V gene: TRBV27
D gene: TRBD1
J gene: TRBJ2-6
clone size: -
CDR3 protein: CASRQGAGANVLTF
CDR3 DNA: TGTGCCAGCAGACAGGGGGCCGGGGCCAACGTCCTGACTTTC

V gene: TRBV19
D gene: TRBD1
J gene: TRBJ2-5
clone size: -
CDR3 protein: CASSARQGQETQYF
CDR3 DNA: TGTGCCAGTAGTGCCCGACAGGGACAAGAGACCCAGTACTTC

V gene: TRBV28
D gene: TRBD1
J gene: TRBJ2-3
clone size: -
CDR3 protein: CASSQSTGGRDTQYF
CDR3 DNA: TGTGCCAGCAGTCAATCGACAGGGGGCAGGGATACGCAGTATTTT

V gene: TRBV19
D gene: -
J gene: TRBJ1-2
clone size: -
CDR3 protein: CASSLSGNYGYTF
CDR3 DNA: TGTGCCAGTAGTCTCTCAGGAAACTATGGCTACACCTTC

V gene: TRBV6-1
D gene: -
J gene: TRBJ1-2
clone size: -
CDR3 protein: CASSSLIVGYTF
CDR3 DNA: TGTGCCAGCAGTTCCCTTATCGTAGGCTACACCTTC

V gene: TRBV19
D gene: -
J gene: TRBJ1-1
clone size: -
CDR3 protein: CASLKTGQGLRNTEAFF
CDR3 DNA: TGTGCCAGTCTCAAAACGGGCCAGGGTTTGAGAAACACTGAAGCTTTCTTT

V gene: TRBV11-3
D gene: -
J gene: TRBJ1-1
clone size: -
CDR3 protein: CASSTDSGQYTEAFF
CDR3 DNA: TGTGCCAGCAGCACCGACAGTGGACAGTACACTGAAGCTTTCTTT

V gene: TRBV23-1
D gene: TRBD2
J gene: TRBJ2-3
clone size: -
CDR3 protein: CASTPLGGVFDTQYF
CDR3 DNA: TGCGCCAGCACCCCATTGGGGGGGGTTTTTGATACGCAGTATTTT

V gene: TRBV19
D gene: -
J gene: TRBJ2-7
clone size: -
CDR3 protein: CASSRVGDEQYF
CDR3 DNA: TGTGCCAGTAGTCGGGTGGGAGACGAGCAGTACTTC

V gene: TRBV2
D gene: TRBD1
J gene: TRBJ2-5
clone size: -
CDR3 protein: CASSVGQGNQETQYF
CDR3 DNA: TGTGCCAGCAGTGTGGGACAGGGTAATCAAGAGACCCAGTACTTC

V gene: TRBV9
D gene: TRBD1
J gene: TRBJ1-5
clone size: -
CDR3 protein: CASSVGVQGAQPQHF
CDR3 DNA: TGTGCCAGCAGCGTAGGGGTACAGGGGGCTCAGCCCCAGCATTTT

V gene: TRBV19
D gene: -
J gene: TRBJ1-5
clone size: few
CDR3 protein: CATAGASQPQHF
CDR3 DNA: TGTGCCACCGCAGGGGCAAGTCAGCCCCAGCATTTT

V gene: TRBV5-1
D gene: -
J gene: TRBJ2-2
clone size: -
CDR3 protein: CASSLGTMRNTGELFF
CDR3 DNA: TGCGCCAGCAGCTTGGGCACCATGAGGAACACCGGGGAGCTGTTTTTT

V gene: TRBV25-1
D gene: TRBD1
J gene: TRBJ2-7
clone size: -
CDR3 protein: CASSGTGGYEQYF
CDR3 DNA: TGTGCCAGCAGTGGGACAGGGGGTTACGAGCAGTACTTC

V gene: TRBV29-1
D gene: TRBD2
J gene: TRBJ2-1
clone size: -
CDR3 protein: CSVEGLAGSYNEQFF
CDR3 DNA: TGCAGCGTTGAAGGTCTAGCGGGCTCCTACAATGAGCAGTTCTTC

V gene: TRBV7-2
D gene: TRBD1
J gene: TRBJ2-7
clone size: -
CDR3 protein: CASSPNRGRTYEQYF
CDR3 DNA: TGTGCCAGCAGCCCTAACAGGGGTAGGACCTACGAGCAGTACTTC

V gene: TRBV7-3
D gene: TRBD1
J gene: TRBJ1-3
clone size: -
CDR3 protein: CASSSRPGTVSGNTIYF
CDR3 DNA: TGTGCCAGCAGCTCGAGACCGGGGACAGTCTCTGGAAACACCATATATTTT

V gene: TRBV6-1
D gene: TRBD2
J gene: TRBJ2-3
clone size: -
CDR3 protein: CASRGVAGPDTQYF
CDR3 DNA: TGTGCCAGCAGGGGGGTAGCGGGACCAGATACGCAGTATTTT

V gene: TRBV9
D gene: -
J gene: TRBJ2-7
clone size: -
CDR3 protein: CASSVVPVGQGGYEQYF
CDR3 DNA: TGTGCCAGCAGCGTAGTTCCGGTGGGGCAGGGAGGATACGAGCAGTACTTC

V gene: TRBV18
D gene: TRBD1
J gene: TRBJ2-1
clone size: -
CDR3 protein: CASSPLGSGTGGADQFF
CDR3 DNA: TGTGCCAGCTCACCTCTCGGGTCCGGGACAGGGGGCGCAGATCAGTTCTTC

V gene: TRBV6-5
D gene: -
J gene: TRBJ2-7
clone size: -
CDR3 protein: CASSLTTTSYEQYF
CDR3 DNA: TGTGCCAGCAGTTTGACTACAACATCCTACGAGCAGTACTTC